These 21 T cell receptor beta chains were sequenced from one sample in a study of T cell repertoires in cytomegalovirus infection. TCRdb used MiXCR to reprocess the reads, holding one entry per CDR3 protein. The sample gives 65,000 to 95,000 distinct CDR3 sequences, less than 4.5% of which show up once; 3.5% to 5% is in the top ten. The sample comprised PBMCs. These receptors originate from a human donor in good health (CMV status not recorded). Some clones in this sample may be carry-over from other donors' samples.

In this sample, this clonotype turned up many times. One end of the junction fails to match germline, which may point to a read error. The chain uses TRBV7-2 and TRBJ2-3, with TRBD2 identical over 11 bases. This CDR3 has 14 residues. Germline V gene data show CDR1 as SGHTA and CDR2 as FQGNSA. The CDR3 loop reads CASSLAGGLDTQYF. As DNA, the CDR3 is TGTGCCAGCAGTTTAGCGGGGGGGCTAGATACGCAGTATTTT. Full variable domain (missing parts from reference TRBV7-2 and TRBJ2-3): GAGVSQSPSNKVTEKGKDVELRCDPISGHTALYWYRQSLGQGLEFLIYFQGNSAPDKSGLPSDRFSAERTGGSVSTLTIQRTQQEDSAVYLCASSLAGGLDTQYFGPGTRLTVL.

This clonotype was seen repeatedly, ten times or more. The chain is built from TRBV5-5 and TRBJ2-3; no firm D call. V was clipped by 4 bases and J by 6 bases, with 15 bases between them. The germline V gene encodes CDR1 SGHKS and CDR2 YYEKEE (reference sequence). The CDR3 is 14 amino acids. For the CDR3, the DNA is TGTGCCAGCAGCCCGGCCTTAGAGAGGGATACGCAGTATTTT. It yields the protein CASSPALERDTQYF. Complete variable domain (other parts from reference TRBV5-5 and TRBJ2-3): DAGVTQSPTHLIKTRGQQVTLRCSPISGHKSVSWYQQVLGQGPQFIFQYYEKEERGRGNFPDRFSARQFPNYSSELNVNALLLGDSALYLCASSPALERDTQYFGPGTRLTVL.

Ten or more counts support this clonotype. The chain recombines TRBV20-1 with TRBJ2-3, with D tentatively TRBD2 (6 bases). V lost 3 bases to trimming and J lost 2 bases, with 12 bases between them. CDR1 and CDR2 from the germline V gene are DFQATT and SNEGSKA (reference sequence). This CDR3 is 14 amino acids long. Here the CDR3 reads CSASKAGNTDTQYF. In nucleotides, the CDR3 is TGCAGTGCTAGTAAGGCGGGGAACACAGATACGCAGTATTTT.

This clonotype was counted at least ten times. CDR3 coding DNA: TGTGCCAGCAGCTACCGGGACAGGCCGTCAGGGCAGTACTTC. Translated, it gives CASSYRDRPSGQYF. The chain links TRBV7-2 to TRBJ2-7; 8 bases line up with TRBD1. CDR3 length equals 14 residues. Germline V lookup: CDR1 SGHTA, CDR2 FQGNSA. With V trimmed by 4 bases and J by 9 bases, 11 bases remained unmatched.

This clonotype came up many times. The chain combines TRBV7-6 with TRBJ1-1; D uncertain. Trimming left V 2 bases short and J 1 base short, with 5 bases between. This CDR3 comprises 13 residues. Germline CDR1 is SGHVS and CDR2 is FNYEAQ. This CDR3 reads CASSLLTNTEAFF. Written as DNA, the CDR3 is TGTGCCAGCAGCTTACTGACGAACACTGAAGCTTTCTTT.

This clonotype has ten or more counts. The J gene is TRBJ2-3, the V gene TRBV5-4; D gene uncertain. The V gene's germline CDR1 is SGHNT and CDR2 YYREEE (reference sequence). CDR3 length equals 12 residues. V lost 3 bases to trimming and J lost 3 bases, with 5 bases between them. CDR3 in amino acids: CASSSVTDTQYF. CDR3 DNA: TGTGCCAGCAGCTCCGTAACAGATACGCAGTATTTT.

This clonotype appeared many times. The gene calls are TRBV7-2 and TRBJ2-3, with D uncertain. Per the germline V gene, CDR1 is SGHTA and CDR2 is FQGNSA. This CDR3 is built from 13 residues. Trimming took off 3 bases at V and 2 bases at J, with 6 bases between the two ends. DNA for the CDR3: TGTGCCAGCAGCTTCAGAGTCACAGATACGCAGTATTTT. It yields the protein CASSFRVTDTQYF.

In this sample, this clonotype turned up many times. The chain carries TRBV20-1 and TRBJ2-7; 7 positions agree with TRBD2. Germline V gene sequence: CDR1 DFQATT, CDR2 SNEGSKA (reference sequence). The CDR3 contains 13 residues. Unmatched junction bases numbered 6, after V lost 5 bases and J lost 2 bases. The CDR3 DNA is TGCAGTGCTCCTCTTGGGGGGGCCTACGAGCAGTACTTC. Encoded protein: CSAPLGGAYEQYF.

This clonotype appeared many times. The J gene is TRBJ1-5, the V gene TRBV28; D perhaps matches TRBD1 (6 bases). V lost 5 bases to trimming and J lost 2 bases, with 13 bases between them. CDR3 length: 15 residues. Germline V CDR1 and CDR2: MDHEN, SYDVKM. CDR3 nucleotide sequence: TGTGCCAGCAGTCAGGGACACCCCGGCAATCAGCCCCAGCATTTT. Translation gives CASSQGHPGNQPQHF.

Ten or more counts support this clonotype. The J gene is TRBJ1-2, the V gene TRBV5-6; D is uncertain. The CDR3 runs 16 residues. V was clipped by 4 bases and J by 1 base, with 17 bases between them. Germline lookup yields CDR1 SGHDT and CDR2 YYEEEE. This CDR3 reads CASSHRAATGNYGYTF. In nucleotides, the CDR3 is TGTGCCAGCAGCCATCGGGCTGCGACGGGTAACTATGGCTACACCTTC.

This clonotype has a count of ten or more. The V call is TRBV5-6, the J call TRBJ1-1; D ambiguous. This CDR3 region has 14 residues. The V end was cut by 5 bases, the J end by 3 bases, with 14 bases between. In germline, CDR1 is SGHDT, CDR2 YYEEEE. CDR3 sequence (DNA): TGTGCCAGCAGTCGATCAGGTCTAGACACTGAAGCTTTCTTT. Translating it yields CASSRSGLDTEAFF.

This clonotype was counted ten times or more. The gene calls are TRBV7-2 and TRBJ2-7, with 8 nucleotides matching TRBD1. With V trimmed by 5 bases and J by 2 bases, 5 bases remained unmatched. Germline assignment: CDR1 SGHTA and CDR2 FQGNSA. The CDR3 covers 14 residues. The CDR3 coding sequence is TGTGCCAGCAGCCCGGAGGACAGGGCCTACGAGCAGTACTTC. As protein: CASSPEDRAYEQYF.

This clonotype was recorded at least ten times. The CDR3 is CSAEPGTGGASGANVLTF. DNA for the CDR3: TGCAGTGCGGAACCCGGGACAGGGGGCGCTTCTGGGGCCAACGTCCTGACTTTC. The rearrangement uses TRBV20-1 and TRBJ2-6; TRBD1 matches 12 bases. From germline, CDR1 is DFQATT and CDR2 SNEGSKA (reference sequence). This CDR3 spans 18 amino acids. Trimming at V came to 6 bases and at J to 1 base, leaving 10 bases not matched to a gene.

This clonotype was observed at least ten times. The CDR3 protein is CASSPGLTRRETQYF. The CDR3 DNA is TGTGCCAGCAGCCCGGGACTCACAAGAAGGGAGACCCAGTACTTC. The J gene is TRBJ2-5, the V gene TRBV7-6; possibly TRBD2 for D (6 bases). The CDR3 contains 15 residues. The germline CDR1 and CDR2 sequences are SGHVS and FNYEAQ. Trimming pared 5 bases from V and 5 bases from J, leaving 18 bases between.

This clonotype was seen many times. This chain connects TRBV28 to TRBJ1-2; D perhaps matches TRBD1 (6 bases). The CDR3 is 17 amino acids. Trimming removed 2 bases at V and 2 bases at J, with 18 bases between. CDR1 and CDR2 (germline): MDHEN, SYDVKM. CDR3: CASSLLPGSTGNYGYTF. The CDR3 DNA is TGTGCCAGCAGTTTACTTCCCGGGTCAACAGGGAACTATGGCTACACCTTC.

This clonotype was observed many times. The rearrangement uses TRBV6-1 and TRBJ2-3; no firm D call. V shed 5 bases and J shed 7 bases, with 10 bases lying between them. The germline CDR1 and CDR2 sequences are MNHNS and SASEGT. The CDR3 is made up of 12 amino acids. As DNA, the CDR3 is TGTGCCAGCAGTAGGGTAGCAAATACGCAGTATTTT. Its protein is CASSRVANTQYF.

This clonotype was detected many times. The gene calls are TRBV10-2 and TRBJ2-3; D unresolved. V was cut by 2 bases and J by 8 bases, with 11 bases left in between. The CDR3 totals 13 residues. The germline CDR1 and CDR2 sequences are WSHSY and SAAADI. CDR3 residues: CASSEVRAVTQYF. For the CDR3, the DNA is TGCGCCAGCAGTGAGGTACGGGCCGTTACGCAGTATTTT.

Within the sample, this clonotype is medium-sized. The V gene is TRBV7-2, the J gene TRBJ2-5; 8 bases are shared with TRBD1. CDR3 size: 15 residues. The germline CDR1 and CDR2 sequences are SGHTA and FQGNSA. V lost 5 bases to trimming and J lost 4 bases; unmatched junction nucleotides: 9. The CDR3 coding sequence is TGTGCCAGCAGCGCATACCCAGGGGGCCGAGAGACCCAGTACTTC. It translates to CASSAYPGGRETQYF.

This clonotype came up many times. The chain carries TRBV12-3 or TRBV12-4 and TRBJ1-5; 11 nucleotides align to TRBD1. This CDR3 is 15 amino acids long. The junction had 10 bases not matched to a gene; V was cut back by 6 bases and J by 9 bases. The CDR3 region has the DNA TGTGCCAGCAGAGTAACGGGACAGGGGGTTCGGCCCCAGCATTTT. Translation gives CASRVTGQGVRPQHF.

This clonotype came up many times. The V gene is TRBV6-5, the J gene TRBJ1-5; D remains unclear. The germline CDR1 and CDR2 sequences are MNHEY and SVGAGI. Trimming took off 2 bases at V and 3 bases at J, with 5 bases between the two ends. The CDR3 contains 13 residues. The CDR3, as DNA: TGTGCCAGCAGTTACGGGGTCAATCAGCCCCAGCATTTT. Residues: CASSYGVNQPQHF.

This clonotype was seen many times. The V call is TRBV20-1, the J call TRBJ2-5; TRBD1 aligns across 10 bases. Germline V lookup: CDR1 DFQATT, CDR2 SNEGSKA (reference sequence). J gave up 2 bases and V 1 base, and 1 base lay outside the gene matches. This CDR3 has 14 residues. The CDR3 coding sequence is TGCAGTGCTAGAGGGGACAGGGGACAAGAGACCCAGTACTTC. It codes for CSARGDRGQETQYF.